This is a list of T cell receptor beta chains from one sample in a study of shared clonotypes between healthy human individuals. Assay used: immunoSEQ multiplex PCR; TCRdb lists only in-frame clones, some missing. Of roughly 2,000,000 clones listed, just under 95% are singletons. The sample consisted of naive CD8+ T cells sorted from blood. The receptors come from a man younger than 35 in good health. CDR3s leave out the opening cysteine and the closing phenylalanine or tryptophan. Fields, in order: V gene, CDR3 protein.

V gene: TRBV7-9
CDR3 protein: ATRRDPTDTQY

V gene: TRBV6-5
CDR3 protein: ASSYSWGNTEAF

V gene: TRBV23-1
CDR3 protein: ANLTVFYGYT

V gene: TRBV10-3
CDR3 protein: AISDVGAGGQGPEQY

V gene: TRBV9
CDR3 protein: ASSVDQGAGEQF

V gene: TRBV9
CDR3 protein: ASSLLTGNTEAF

V gene: TRBV5-6
CDR3 protein: ASSLEGLAGVEQY

V gene: TRBV7-9
CDR3 protein: ASSRDTNYEQY

V gene: TRBV19
CDR3 protein: ASTPRTVNTEAF

V gene: TRBV29-1
CDR3 protein: SALRGGGQGEETQY

V gene: TRBV5-1
CDR3 protein: ASSLGWGGEETQY

V gene: TRBV9
CDR3 protein: ASSVWDLGETQY

V gene: TRBV27
CDR3 protein: ASSLTRHPSTDTQY

V gene: TRBV4-3
CDR3 protein: ASSQAGLPADGYT

V gene: TRBV7-9
CDR3 protein: ASSSDGSWNSPLH

V gene: TRBV25-1
CDR3 protein: ASSPRDTEKLF

V gene: TRBV4-1
CDR3 protein: ASSQDTGVTDTQY

V gene: TRBV5-1
CDR3 protein: ASSLGQGLHNTEAF

V gene: TRBV7-2
CDR3 protein: ASSALETGAYQETQY

V gene: TRBV6-5
CDR3 protein: ASNEVGAYEQY

V gene: TRBV6-6
CDR3 protein: ASSYISTQEQY

V gene: TRBV5-1
CDR3 protein: ASTPGGPGNEQF

V gene: TRBV2
CDR3 protein: ASSDDDYNEQF

V gene: TRBV9
CDR3 protein: ASSLAGNTEAF

V gene: TRBV25-1
CDR3 protein: ASSLDRFNSPLH

V gene: TRBV27
CDR3 protein: ASSLGVGSGNSPLH

V gene: TRBV7-9
CDR3 protein: ASSLATANQPQH

V gene: TRBV5-6
CDR3 protein: ASSLEVNYGYT

V gene: TRBV4-1
CDR3 protein: ASSQEAGGLYEQY

V gene: TRBV5-1
CDR3 protein: ASSSFRDRGPLGYT

V gene: TRBV30
CDR3 protein: ACEDRSEEYEQY

V gene: TRBV13
CDR3 protein: ASSLRTASTDTQY

V gene: TRBV4-3
CDR3 protein: ASSQVVGEGGYT

V gene: TRBV11-2
CDR3 protein: ASSFAGGGEQF

V gene: TRBV9
CDR3 protein: ASSFRSTDTQY

V gene: TRBV11-2
CDR3 protein: ASSLTSGRDTQY

V gene: TRBV5-4
CDR3 protein: ASQLEAGSGANVLT

V gene: TRBV18
CDR3 protein: ASSPQTGTGEVRDGYT

V gene: TRBV6-6
CDR3 protein: ASSRGLAGLYNEQF

V gene: TRBV7-9
CDR3 protein: ASSANRGSVSTEAF

V gene: TRBV29-1
CDR3 protein: SVTGLVPLWETQY

V gene: TRBV4-1
CDR3 protein: ASSLTQLAGGSYEQY

V gene: TRBV6-1
CDR3 protein: ASQGLNTEAF

V gene: TRBV7-6
CDR3 protein: ASSLFSVSGTSNTEAF

V gene: TRBV6-5
CDR3 protein: ASSYSLGGVVEQY

V gene: TRBV7-9
CDR3 protein: ASSLRVGIGYGYT

V gene: TRBV19
CDR3 protein: ASSIDLENTGELF

V gene: TRBV5-6
CDR3 protein: ASSPYSGTYEQY

V gene: TRBV7-9
CDR3 protein: ASSTGGRDYEQY

V gene: TRBV13
CDR3 protein: ASRRRLAEDTQY

V gene: TRBV4-1
CDR3 protein: ASSQAGTGGSYEQY

V gene: TRBV4-3
CDR3 protein: ASSQDSGYEQY

V gene: TRBV19
CDR3 protein: ASSINSGAGTEAF

V gene: TRBV5-6
CDR3 protein: ASTWEGESEKLF

V gene: TRBV2
CDR3 protein: ASRFTGNAEAF

V gene: TRBV2
CDR3 protein: ASSHGTGGSGGDQPQH

V gene: TRBV6-6
CDR3 protein: ASRQRGQASYEQY